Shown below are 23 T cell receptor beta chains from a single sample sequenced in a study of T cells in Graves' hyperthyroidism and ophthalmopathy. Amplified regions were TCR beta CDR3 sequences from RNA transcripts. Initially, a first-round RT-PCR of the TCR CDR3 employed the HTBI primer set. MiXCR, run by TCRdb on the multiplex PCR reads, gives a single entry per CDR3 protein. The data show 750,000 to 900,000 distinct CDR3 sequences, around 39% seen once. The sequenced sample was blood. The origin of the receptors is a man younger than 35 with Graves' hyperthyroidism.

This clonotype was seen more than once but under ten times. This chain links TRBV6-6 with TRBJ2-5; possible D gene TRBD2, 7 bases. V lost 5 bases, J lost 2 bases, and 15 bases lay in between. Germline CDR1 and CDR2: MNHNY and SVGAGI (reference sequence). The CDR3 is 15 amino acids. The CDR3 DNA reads TGTGCCAGCAGTAGGACTAGGGGGGGGCAAGAGACCCAGTACTTC. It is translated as CASSRTRGGQETQYF.

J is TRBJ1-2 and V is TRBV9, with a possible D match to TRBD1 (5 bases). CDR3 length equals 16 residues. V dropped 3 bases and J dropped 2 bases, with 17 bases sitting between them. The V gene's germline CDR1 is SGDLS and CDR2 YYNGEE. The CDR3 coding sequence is TGTGCCAGCAGCGCCCCGGGGCAGGGTTTAAACTATGGCTACACCTTC. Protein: CASSAPGQGLNYGYTF.

The CDR3 DNA reads as TGTGCCACCAGCCGGGCCGAGGATTGGGAGTACACCTTC. Its translation: CATSRAEDWEYTF. V is TRBV15 and J is TRBJ1-2, with D hard to call. CDR1 is LNHNV and CDR2 is YYDKDF in the germline V gene (reference sequence). Deletions cut 5 bases from V and 11 bases from J, with 18 bases between. The CDR3 extends over 13 amino acids.

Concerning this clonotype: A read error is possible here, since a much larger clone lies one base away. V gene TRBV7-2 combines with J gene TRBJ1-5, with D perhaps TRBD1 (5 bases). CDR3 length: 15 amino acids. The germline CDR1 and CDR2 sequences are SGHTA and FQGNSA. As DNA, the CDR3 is TGTGCCGGCAGCTTAGGGGACGGCGGGAATCAGCCCCAGCATTTT. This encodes CAGSLGDGGNQPQHF. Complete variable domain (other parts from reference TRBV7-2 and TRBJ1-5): GAGVSQSPSNKVTEKGKDVELRCDPISGHTALYWYRQSLGQGLEFLIYFQGNSAPDKSGLPSDRFSAERTGGSVSTLTIQRTQQEDSAVYLCAGSLGDGGNQPQHFGDGTRLSIL.

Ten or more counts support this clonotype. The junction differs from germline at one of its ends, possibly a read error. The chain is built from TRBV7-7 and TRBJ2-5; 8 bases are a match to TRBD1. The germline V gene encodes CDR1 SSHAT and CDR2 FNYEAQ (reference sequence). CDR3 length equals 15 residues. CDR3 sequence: CASSLGQGAVETQYF. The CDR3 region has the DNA TGTGCTAGCAGCTTAGGTCAGGGGGCAGTGGAGACCCAGTACTTC.

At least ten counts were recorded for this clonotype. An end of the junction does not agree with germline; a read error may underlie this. The CDR3 sequence is CASNNHGYTF. In DNA, the CDR3 is TGTGCCAGCAATAACCATGGCTACACCTTC. The V gene is TRBV6-5, the J gene TRBJ1-2; D not certain. This CDR3 contains 10 residues. The germline V gene encodes CDR1 MNHEY and CDR2 SVGAGI.

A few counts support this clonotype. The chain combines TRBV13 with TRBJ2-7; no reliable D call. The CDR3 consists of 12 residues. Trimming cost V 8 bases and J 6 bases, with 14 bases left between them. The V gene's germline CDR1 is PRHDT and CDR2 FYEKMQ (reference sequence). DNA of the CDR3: TGTGCCAGCGGATTCTTGAACTCCGAGCAGTACTTC. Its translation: CASGFLNSEQYF.

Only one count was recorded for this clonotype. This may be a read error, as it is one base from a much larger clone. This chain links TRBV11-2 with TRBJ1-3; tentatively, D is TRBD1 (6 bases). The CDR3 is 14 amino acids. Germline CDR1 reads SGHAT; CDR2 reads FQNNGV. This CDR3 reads CASGLDRSGNTIYF. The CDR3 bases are TGTGCCAGCGGCTTAGACAGGTCTGGAAACACCATATATTTT. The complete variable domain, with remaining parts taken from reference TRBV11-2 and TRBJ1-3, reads EAGVAQSPRYKIIEKRQSVAFWCNPISGHATLYWYQQILGQGPKLLIQFQNNGVVDDSQLPKDRFSAERLKGVDSTLKIQPAKLEDSAVYLCASGLDRSGNTIYFGEGSWLTVV.

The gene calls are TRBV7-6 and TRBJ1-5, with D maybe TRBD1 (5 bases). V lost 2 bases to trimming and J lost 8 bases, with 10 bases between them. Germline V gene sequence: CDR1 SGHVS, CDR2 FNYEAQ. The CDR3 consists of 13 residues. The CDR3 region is CASSLTQGEPQHF. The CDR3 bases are TGTGCCAGCAGCTTAACCCAGGGAGAGCCCCAGCATTTT.

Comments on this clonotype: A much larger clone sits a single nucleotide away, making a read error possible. This CDR3 is CASGIGRGYEQYF. The DNA of the CDR3 is TGTGCCAGTGGTATAGGTAGAGGATACGAGCAGTACTTC. The gene calls are TRBV19 and TRBJ2-7; D is uncertain. The CDR3 loop spans 13 amino acids. Germline CDR1 and CDR2: LNHDA and SQIVND (reference sequence).

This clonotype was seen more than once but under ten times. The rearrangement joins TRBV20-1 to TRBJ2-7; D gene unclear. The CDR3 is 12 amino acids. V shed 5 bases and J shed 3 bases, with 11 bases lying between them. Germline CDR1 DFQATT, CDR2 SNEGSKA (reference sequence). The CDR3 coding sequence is TGCAGTGCTGCCCGAGATGACTACGAGCAGTACTTC. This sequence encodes CSAARDDYEQYF.

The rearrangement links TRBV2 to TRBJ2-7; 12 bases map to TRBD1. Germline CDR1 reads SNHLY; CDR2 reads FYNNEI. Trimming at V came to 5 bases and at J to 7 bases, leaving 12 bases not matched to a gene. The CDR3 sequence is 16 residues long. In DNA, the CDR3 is TGTGCCAGCAGTCCTCCCCCGGGACAGGGGGCGCGGGAGCAGTACTTC. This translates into CASSPPPGQGAREQYF.

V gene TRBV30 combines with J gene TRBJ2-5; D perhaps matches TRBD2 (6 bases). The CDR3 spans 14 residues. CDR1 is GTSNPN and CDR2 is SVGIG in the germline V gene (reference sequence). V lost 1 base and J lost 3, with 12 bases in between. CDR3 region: CAWSDRTTEETQYF. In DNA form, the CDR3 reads TGTGCCTGGAGTGACCGGACTACCGAAGAGACCCAGTACTTC.

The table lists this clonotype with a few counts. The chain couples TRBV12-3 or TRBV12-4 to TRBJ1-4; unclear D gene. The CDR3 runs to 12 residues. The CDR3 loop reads CASGLPGGELFF. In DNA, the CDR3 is TGTGCTAGTGGTCTGCCGGGCGGAGAACTGTTTTTT.

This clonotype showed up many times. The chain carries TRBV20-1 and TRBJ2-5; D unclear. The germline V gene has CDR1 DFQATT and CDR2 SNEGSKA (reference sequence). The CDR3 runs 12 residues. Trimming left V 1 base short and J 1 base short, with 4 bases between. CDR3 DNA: TGCAGTGCTAGAGCGATCCAAGAGACCCAGTACTTC. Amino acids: CSARAIQETQYF.

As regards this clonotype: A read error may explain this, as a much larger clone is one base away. CDR3 loop: CASRLGGGNEPQHF. CDR3 sequence (DNA): TGTGCCAGCAGGCTAGGGGGGGGCAATGAGCCCCAGCATTTT. The rearrangement joins TRBV2 to TRBJ1-5; weak D call: TRBD1 (6 bases). Per the germline V gene, CDR1 is SNHLY and CDR2 is FYNNEI. The CDR3 has 14 residues.

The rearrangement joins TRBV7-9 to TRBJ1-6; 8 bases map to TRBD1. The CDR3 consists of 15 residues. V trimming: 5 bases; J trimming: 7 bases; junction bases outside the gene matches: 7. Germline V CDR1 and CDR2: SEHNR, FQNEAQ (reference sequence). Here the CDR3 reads CASSAGGFWNSPLHF. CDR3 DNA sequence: TGTGCCAGCAGCGCAGGGGGCTTTTGGAATTCACCCCTCCACTTT.

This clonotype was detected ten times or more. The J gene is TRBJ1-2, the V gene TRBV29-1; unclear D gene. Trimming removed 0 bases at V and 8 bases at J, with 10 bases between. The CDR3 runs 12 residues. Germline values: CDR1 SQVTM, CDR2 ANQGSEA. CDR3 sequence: CSVEDRPLGYTF. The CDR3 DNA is TGCAGCGTTGAAGATAGACCTTTAGGCTACACCTTC.

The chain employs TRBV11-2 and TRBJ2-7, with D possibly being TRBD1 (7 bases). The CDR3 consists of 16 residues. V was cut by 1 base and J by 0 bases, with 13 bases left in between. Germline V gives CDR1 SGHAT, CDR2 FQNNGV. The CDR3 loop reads CASSLAFQGGSYEQYF. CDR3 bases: TGTGCCAGCAGCTTAGCGTTCCAGGGGGGCTCCTACGAGCAGTACTTC.

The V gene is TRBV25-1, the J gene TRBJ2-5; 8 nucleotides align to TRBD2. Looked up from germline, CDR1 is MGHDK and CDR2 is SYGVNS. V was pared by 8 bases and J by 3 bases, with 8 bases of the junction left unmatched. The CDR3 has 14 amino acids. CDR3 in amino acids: CASLDLAGEETQYF. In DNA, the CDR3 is TGTGCCAGCTTGGACCTAGCGGGTGAAGAGACCCAGTACTTC.

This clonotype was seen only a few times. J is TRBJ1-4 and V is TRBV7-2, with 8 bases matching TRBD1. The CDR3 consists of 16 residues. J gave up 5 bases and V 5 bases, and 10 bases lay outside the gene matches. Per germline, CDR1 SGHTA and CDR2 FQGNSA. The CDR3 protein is CASSPADRGSNEKLFF. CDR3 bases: TGTGCCAGCAGCCCCGCCGACAGGGGTTCAAATGAAAAACTGTTTTTT.

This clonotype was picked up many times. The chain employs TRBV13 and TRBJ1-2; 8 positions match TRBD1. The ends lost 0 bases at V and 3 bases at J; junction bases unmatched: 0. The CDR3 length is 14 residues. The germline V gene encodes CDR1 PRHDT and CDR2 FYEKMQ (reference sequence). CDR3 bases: TGTGCCAGCAGCTTAGGGGACAGGGACTATGGCTACACCTTC. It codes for CASSLGDRDYGYTF.

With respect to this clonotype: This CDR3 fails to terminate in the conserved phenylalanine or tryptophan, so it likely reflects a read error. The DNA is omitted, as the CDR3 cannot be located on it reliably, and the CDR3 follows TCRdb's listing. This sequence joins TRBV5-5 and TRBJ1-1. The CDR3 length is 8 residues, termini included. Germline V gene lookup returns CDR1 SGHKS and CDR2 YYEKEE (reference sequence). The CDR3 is CASSLTGP.